This TCR beta chain came from a study of CD8+CD57+ T cells in acquired aplastic anemia. Study information: Yields of DNA that came from sorted CD4+ and CD8+ cells averaged roughly 3 ug. Study findings and constraints: Both patients and controls carried the same twenty-nine CD8+ CDR3 sequences.

This clonotype was seen only once. Its target is unknown. The junction and the germline gene differ at one end; a read error may be behind it. According to the study, genomic DNA was the template for TCR beta VDJ and CDR3 profiling. MiXCR was run by TCRdb on the reads, yielding one entry per CDR3 protein. The sample consists of approximately 380,000 distinct CDR3 sequences, about two thirds of them appearing once. The TCR was taken from a human donor in good health, serving as a control. Sequencing was carried out using sorted CD4+, CD8+, or CD8+CD57+ T cells (not recorded which) from PBMCs.

This CDR3 reads CASSEDDAGANVPTF. CDR3 DNA sequence: TGTGCCAGCAGTGAAGACGACGCTGGGGCCAACGTCCCGACTTTC. V is TRBV7-8 and J is TRBJ2-6, with D perhaps matching TRBD1 (5 bases). The germline V gene has CDR1 SGHVS and CDR2 FQNEAQ. The CDR3 has 15 residues.